This TCR beta chain was documented in a study of OX40 agonist ivuxolimab in advanced cancers. Findings and caveats of the study: Clonal expansion by week 6 occurred in CD4+ and CD8+ blood T cells (at 0.1 to 3.0 mg/kg).

In this sample, this clone turned up once. Its antigen is still unknown. CDR3 length: 16 residues. Germline loops: CDR1 MDHEN, CDR2 SYDVKM. With V trimmed by 5 bases and J by 1 base, 6 bases remained unmatched. Libraries were prepared by immunoSEQ multiplex PCR; TCRdb keeps only in-frame clonotypes and omits some of them. This table has about 20,000 clones, 70% to 90% appearing once. The V gene is TRBV28, the J gene TRBJ1-5; 9 bases line up with TRBD1. This clonotype originated in an adult with an advanced solid tumor such as melanoma, head and neck, liver or kidney cancer. The sample here was CD4+ or CD8+ T cells sorted from blood, taken in a trial of the OX40 agonist ivuxolimab. DNA for the CDR3: TGTGCCAGCAGTCGGGACAGGGCTTGGAGCAATCAGCCCCAGCATTTT. As protein: CASSRDRAWSNQPQHF. Full variable domain (outside the CDR3, taken from reference TRBV28 and TRBJ1-5): DVKVTQSSRYLVKRTGEKVFLECVQDMDHENMFWYRQDPGLGLRLIYFSYDVKMKEKGDIPEGYSVSREKKERFSLILESASTNQTSMYLCASSRDRAWSNQPQHFGDGTRLSIL.